This TCR beta chain was retrieved from a study of T-cell reconstitution after alpha-beta-depleted transplantation in children. Study results and limitations: The high TCRbeta diversity at day 60 in some patients came from surviving recipient T cells and thymic progenitors. Roughly two months post-transplant, alpha-beta T cells reportedly originated from several hundred graft clones that had expanded. The main origin of T-cell counts and diversity one year after transplant was newly produced T cells.

With regard to this clonotype: Its antigen is not known. The junction does not match germline at one end; this may be a read error.

During its preparation, the TCRbeta library received unique molecular identifiers. TCRdb re-called the PCR reads through MiXCR, storing one row per CDR3 protein. Of 500,000 to 750,000 distinct CDR3 sequences in the sample, 25% to 30% were seen once. The TCR sequence derives from a boy under two years old with Wiskott-Aldrich syndrome, due to receive a stem cell transplant. The input for sequencing was PBMCs, taken before TCRalphabeta/CD19-depleted stem cell transplant.

Here the CDR3 DNA reads TGTGCCAGCAGCCGGGACAGCGGTTCCGCCGTCTTC. It is translated as CASSRDSGSAVF. The chain employs TRBV28 and TRBJ1-2; 7 nucleotides align to TRBD1. CDR1 and CDR2 (germline): MDHEN, SYDVKM. This CDR3 spans 12 amino acids.